The 22 T cell receptor beta chains listed next were all sequenced from one sample in a study of CD8 T cells in Susac syndrome. RNA in amounts of roughly 0.5 to 1 ug was reverse transcribed with random hexamers. TCRdb recomputed calls from the immunoSEQ multiplex PCR reads with MiXCR, one row per CDR3 protein. The table lists 150,000 or so distinct CDR3 sequences, about 96% of them singletons. What was sequenced was CD4+ T cells from PBMCs. These receptors all stem from a human donor with Susac syndrome.

The chain has TRBV3-1 and TRBJ2-2; weak D call: TRBD2 (5 bases). In germline, CDR1 is LGHDT, CDR2 YNNKEL (reference sequence). The CDR3 totals 14 residues. Trimming took 2 bases from V and 6 from J, leaving 10 bases between them. CDR3 amino acids: CASSQSGGSGELFF. CDR3 sequence (DNA): TGTGCCAGCAGCCAATCCGGCGGGTCCGGGGAGCTGTTTTTT.

The CDR3: CATSRDPRGSSYEQYF. The CDR3 DNA follows: TGTGCCACCAGCAGAGATCCGCGGGGAAGCTCCTACGAGCAGTACTTC. This sequence joins TRBV15 and TRBJ2-7, with D tentatively TRBD2 (6 bases). Germline V gene lookup returns CDR1 LNHNV and CDR2 YYDKDF (reference sequence). The CDR3 length is 16 residues. V lost 0 bases to trimming and J lost 0 bases, with 12 bases between them.

The gene calls are TRBV11-1 and TRBJ2-1; D call uncertain. This CDR3 region has 12 residues. The germline V gene encodes CDR1 SGHAT and CDR2 FQDESV (reference sequence). The V gene lost 3 bases and the J gene lost 9 bases, with 9 bases spanning the gap. The CDR3 loop is CASSFRRTEQFF. CDR3 coding DNA: TGTGCCAGCAGCTTTAGGCGGACTGAGCAGTTCTTC.

V usage is TRBV4-3 and J usage is TRBJ2-4; D may match TRBD1 or TRBD2 (5 bases each). Germline V gene data show CDR1 as LGHNA and CDR2 as YSLEER. V was clipped by 6 bases and J by 6 bases, with 12 bases between them. CDR3 length: 13 residues. The CDR3 protein is CASRPGGSNIQYF. The CDR3 DNA is TGCGCCAGCAGACCTGGGGGTTCAAACATTCAGTACTTC.

The chain joins TRBV27 to TRBJ2-7; D remains unclear. Per the germline V gene, CDR1 is MNHEY and CDR2 is SMNVEV (reference sequence). V was pared by 5 bases and J by 0 bases, with 5 bases between. There are 12 residues in the CDR3. CDR3 coding DNA: TGTGCCAGCAGTCTCGTCTCCTACGAGCAGTACTTC. Translating gives CASSLVSYEQYF.

The chain links TRBV29-1 to TRBJ2-3; D remains unclear. The V gene lost 0 bases and the J gene lost 4 bases, with 20 bases spanning the gap. The V gene's germline CDR1 is SQVTM and CDR2 ANQGSEA. The CDR3 length is 17 residues. The CDR3 DNA follows: TGCAGCGTTGAAGAGCCTTTCGGGCGGACCCCCGCAGATACGCAGTATTTT. This encodes CSVEEPFGRTPADTQYF.

This clonotype was detected only once. The gene calls are TRBV19 and TRBJ1-1; D is undetermined. Trimming left V 4 bases short and J 4 bases short, with 10 bases between. CDR3 size: 13 residues. In germline, CDR1 is LNHDA, CDR2 SQIVND (reference sequence). The CDR3 sequence is CASSREEGTEAFF. DNA for the CDR3: TGTGCCAGTAGTAGGGAAGAAGGCACTGAAGCTTTCTTT. The full variable domain, its missing parts supplied by reference TRBV19 and TRBJ1-1, is DGGITQSPKYLFRKEGQNVTLSCEQNLNHDAMYWYRQDPGQGLRLIYYSQIVNDFQKGDIAEGYSVSREKKESFPLTVTSAQKNPTAFYLCASSREEGTEAFFGQGTRLTVV.

V gene TRBV28 combines with J gene TRBJ2-4; 8 nucleotides match TRBD1. The CDR3 contains 17 residues. Trimming took 4 bases from V and 2 from J; bases not matched to a gene: 10. Germline V gene sequence: CDR1 MDHEN, CDR2 SYDVKM. CDR3 coding DNA: TGTGCCAGCAGTTCGACAGGACAGGGTTTATCCAAAAACATTCAGTACTTC. It yields the protein CASSSTGQGLSKNIQYF.

V is TRBV24-1 and J is TRBJ2-2, with D possibly being TRBD1 or TRBD2 (6 bases each). CDR3 length: 16 amino acids. Deletions cut 4 bases from V and 3 bases from J, with 14 bases between. The germline gives CDR1 KGHDR, CDR2 SFDVKD. CDR3 DNA: TGTGCCACCAGTGACCCGGGGGCGGGCCACACCGGGGAGCTGTTTTTT. It specifies CATSDPGAGHTGELFF.

The chain is built from TRBV14 and TRBJ1-1; D is uncertain. V lost 1 base and J lost 1, with 7 bases in between. The germline CDR1 and CDR2 sequences are SGHDN and FVKESK. This CDR3 comprises 14 residues. The CDR3: CASSQAGRNTEAFF. CDR3 DNA sequence: TGTGCCAGCAGCCAAGCAGGCAGGAACACTGAAGCTTTCTTT.

The chain combines TRBV20-1 with TRBJ2-2; TRBD2 agrees at 8 bases. V lost 4 bases and J lost 2; bases outside the gene matches: 6. This CDR3 region has 15 residues. CDR1 and CDR2 from the germline V gene are DFQATT and SNEGSKA (reference sequence). The CDR3 sequence is CSATRLAGNTGELFF. CDR3 nucleotides: TGCAGTGCTACCCGGCTAGCGGGTAACACCGGGGAGCTGTTTTTT.

Here the CDR3 reads CASSSHSGLYEQYF. CDR3 bases: TGTGCCAGCAGTTCACATAGCGGCTTGTACGAGCAGTACTTC. The chain employs TRBV28 and TRBJ2-7, with D possibly TRBD2 on 6 matching bases. CDR3 length equals 14 residues. Germline V gene data show CDR1 as MDHEN and CDR2 as SYDVKM. Trimming shortened V by 4 bases and J by 4 bases, and 14 bases separated the two germline ends.

This clonotype was detected once. This sequence joins TRBV7-2 and TRBJ2-5, with 8 bases lining up with TRBD1. V trimming: 5 bases; J trimming: 7 bases; junction bases outside the gene matches: 9. The CDR3 is made up of 14 amino acids. Germline CDR1 SGHTA, CDR2 FQGNSA. In DNA form, the CDR3 reads TGTGCCAGCAGCCCCCCAGGGGGCAGGGGGACCCAGTACTTC. This codes for CASSPPGGRGTQYF.

The V call is TRBV14, the J call TRBJ1-1; TRBD1 might be the D (5 bases). Per the germline V gene, CDR1 is SGHDN and CDR2 is FVKESK. The V gene lost 2 bases and the J gene lost 6 bases, with 10 bases spanning the gap. This CDR3 spans 13 amino acids. The CDR3 sequence: CASSQPGRAEAFF. The CDR3 DNA reads TGTGCCAGCAGCCAACCGGGACGGGCTGAAGCTTTCTTT.

The chain uses TRBV28 and TRBJ2-7, with unresolved D. Deletions cut 6 bases from V and 6 bases from J, with 12 bases between. The germline gives CDR1 MDHEN, CDR2 SYDVKM. This CDR3 is 12 amino acids long. CDR3 in DNA: TGTGCCAGCAGCCCCGGCTCACTCGAGCAGTACTTC. Its translation: CASSPGSLEQYF.

This chain connects TRBV5-4 to TRBJ2-5; possibly TRBD2 for D (7 bases). The ends were cut back, 4 bases at V and 5 bases at J, with 15 bases in the middle. Germline assignment: CDR1 SGHNT and CDR2 YYREEE (reference sequence). The CDR3 consists of 14 residues. CDR3 sequence (DNA): TGTGCCAGCAGCCCGGGGGCGGGAGTTGAGACCCAGTACTTC. This encodes CASSPGAGVETQYF. The whole variable domain, remainder taken from reference TRBV5-4 and TRBJ2-5, is ETGVTQSPTHLIKTRGQQVTLRCSSQSGHNTVSWYQQALGQGPQFIFQYYREEENGRGNFPPRFSGLQFPNYSSELNVNALELDDSALYLCASSPGAGVETQYFGPGTRLLVL.

The V and J genes are TRBV29-1 and TRBJ1-2; TRBD1 is a possible D gene (5 bases). Looked up from germline, CDR1 is SQVTM and CDR2 is ANQGSEA. The CDR3 has 10 residues. The V end lost 4 bases, the J end lost 6 bases, and 6 bases lay between the germline ends. The CDR3 bases are TGCAGCGTTGGGGGGAATGGCTACACCTTC. Its translation is CSVGGNGYTF.

This chain connects TRBV4-3 to TRBJ2-2; D possibly corresponds to TRBD1 (5 bases). Trimming pared 3 bases from V and 8 bases from J, leaving 13 bases between. This CDR3 comprises 14 residues. Per germline, CDR1 LGHNA and CDR2 YSLEER. This CDR3 is CASSQNRQTGELFF. DNA of the CDR3: TGCGCCAGCAGCCAGAACAGGCAGACGGGGGAGCTGTTTTTT.

CDR3: CASSLARGTPGGYTF. CDR3 coding DNA: TGTGCCAGCAGCTTGGCCAGAGGGACCCCGGGAGGCTACACCTTC. The genes are TRBV5-4 and TRBJ1-2, with a possible D match to TRBD1 (5 bases). V was shortened by 0 bases and J by 8 bases, with 17 bases between the two germline ends. CDR1 and CDR2 from the germline V gene are SGHNT and YYREEE (reference sequence). This CDR3 region has 15 residues.

The chain is built from TRBV29-1 and TRBJ1-1, with D perhaps matching TRBD1 (5 bases). CDR1 and CDR2 from the germline V gene are SQVTM and ANQGSEA. Trimming left V 7 bases short and J 5 bases short, with 8 bases between. The CDR3 length is 10 residues. The CDR3 DNA reads TGCAGCGCGGAGGGGACTGAAGCTTTCTTT. Translating it yields CSAEGTEAFF. Supplemented by reference TRBV29-1 and TRBJ1-1, the full variable domain reads SAVISQKPSRDICQRGTSLTIQCQVDSQVTMMFWYRQQPGQSLTLIATANQGSEATYESGFVIDKFPISRPNLTFSTLTVSNMSPEDSSIYLCSAEGTEAFFGQGTRLTVV.

The chain combines TRBV20-1 with TRBJ2-5; TRBD2 might be the D (5 bases). The CDR3 is made up of 16 amino acids. V was pared by 5 bases and J by 1 base, with 20 bases between. Germline V CDR1 and CDR2: DFQATT, SNEGSKA (reference sequence). CDR3 residues: CSALSGGGFFQETQYF. The CDR3 DNA is TGCAGTGCTCTGAGTGGAGGCGGCTTTTTCCAAGAGACCCAGTACTTC.

The chain recombines TRBV9 with TRBJ2-2; no reliable D call. CDR3 size: 14 residues. Germline V gives CDR1 SGDLS, CDR2 YYNGEE. V shed 2 bases and J shed 5 bases, with 10 bases lying between them. CDR3 nucleotides: TGTGCCAGCAGCGTGACCTCTCCTACCGGGGAGCTGTTTTTT. Translated, it gives CASSVTSPTGELFF.